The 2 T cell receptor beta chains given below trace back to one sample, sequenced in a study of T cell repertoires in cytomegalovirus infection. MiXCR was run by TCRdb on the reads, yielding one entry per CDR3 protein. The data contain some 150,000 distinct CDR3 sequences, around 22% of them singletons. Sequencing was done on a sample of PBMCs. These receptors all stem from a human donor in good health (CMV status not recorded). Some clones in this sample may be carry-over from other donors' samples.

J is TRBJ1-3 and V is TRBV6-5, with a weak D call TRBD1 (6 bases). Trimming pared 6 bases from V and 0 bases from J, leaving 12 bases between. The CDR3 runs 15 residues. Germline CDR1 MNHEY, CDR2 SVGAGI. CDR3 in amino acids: CASSPDRFSGNTIYF. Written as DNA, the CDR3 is TGTGCCAGCAGCCCCGACAGGTTCTCTGGAAACACCATATATTTT.

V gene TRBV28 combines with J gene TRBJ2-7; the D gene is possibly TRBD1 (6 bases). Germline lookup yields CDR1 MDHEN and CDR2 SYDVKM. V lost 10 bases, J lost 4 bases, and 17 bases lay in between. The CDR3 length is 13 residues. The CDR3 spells CAIQEGHSYEQYF. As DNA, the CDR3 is TGTGCCATCCAAGAGGGACATAGTTACGAGCAGTACTTC.